This T cell receptor (beta chain) was obtained from a study of shared clonotypes between healthy human individuals. Study as a whole: Each donor's CD4 naive and CD4 memory cells filled three plates apiece, CD8 naive two, and CD8 memory one. The study's findings and limits: Memory subsets generally showed lower estimated richness than naive subsets. The sharing of 4.5% to 5% of naive CD4 clonotypes was seen across several donors.

Germline CDR1 SGHNT, CDR2 YENEEA. The CDR3 is made up of 15 amino acids. V was pared by 2 bases and J by 4 bases, with 4 bases of the junction left unmatched. CD45RO-negative, CCR7-positively selected cells formed the naive CD8 fraction, excluding terminally differentiated effector memory CD45RA+ cells. Sequencing used immunoSEQ multiplex PCR; TCRdb keeps in-frame clones, though not all of them. Seen here are some 800,000 clones, over 90% observed once, and the top ten hold about 24%. This clone was seen a single time. Its antigen is unidentified. This TCR was sampled from a man aged 25-40 years in good health. The specimen sequenced was naive CD8+ T cells sorted from blood. V is TRBV11-3 and J is TRBJ2-1, with 8 bases fitting TRBD2. CDR3 sequence reads: CASSLSGGPYNEQFF. The CDR3 DNA reads as TGTGCCAGCAGCTTATCGGGAGGGCCGTACAATGAGCAGTTCTTC.